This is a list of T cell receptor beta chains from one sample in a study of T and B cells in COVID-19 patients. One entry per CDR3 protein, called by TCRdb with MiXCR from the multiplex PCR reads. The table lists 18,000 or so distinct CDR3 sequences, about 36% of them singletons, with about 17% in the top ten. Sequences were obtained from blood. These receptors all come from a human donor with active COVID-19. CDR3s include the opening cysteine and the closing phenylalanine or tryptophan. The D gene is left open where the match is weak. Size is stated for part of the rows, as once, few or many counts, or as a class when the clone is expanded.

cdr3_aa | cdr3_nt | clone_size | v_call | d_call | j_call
CASSLSGGYNSPLHF | TGTGCCAGCAGCTTGTCCGGAGGATATAATTCACCCCTCCACTTT | few | TRBV5-6 | . | TRBJ1-6
CASSLGARGLGTNTGELFF | TGTGCCAGCAGCTTAGGGGCGAGGGGGCTCGGAACGAACACCGGGGAGCTGTTTTTT | . | TRBV7-2 | TRBD1 | TRBJ2-2
CASSYRHGWANTIYF | TGTGCCAGCAGTTACCGACACGGTTGGGCAAACACCATATATTTT | . | TRBV27 | . | TRBJ1-3
CASAFEGGGNTGELFF | TGCGCCAGCGCCTTTGAGGGCGGGGGGAACACCGGGGAGCTGTTTTTT | . | TRBV5-1 | TRBD2 | TRBJ2-2
CASSPTGGIYNEQFF | TGTGCCAGCAGCCCGACAGGGGGCATCTACAATGAGCAGTTCTTC | . | TRBV5-4 | TRBD1 | TRBJ2-1
CASSPFVGGDTGELFF | TGTGCCAGCAGCCCCTTCGTCGGGGGGGACACCGGGGAGCTGTTTTTT | few | TRBV7-2 | TRBD2 | TRBJ2-2
CASSYGLAGNEQFF | TGTGCCAGCAGCTACGGACTAGCCGGTAATGAGCAGTTCTTC | few | TRBV14 | TRBD2 | TRBJ2-1
CASSQDRPGQGSDTQYF | TGTGCCAGCAGCCAAGACCGACCGGGACAGGGGTCAGATACGCAGTATTTT | . | TRBV4-2 | TRBD1 | TRBJ2-3
CASSPGGPYTNTEAFF | TGTGCCAGCAGCCCTGGAGGCCCTTACACGAACACTGAAGCTTTCTTT | . | TRBV5-6 | . | TRBJ1-1
CSARDGSSSYNEQFF | TGCAGTGCTAGAGATGGGAGTAGCTCCTACAATGAGCAGTTCTTC | few | TRBV20-1 | . | TRBJ2-1
CATSDTSGGSTDTQYF | TGTGCCACCAGTGATACATCAGGGGGAAGCACAGATACGCAGTATTTT | once | TRBV24-1 | TRBD1 | TRBJ2-3
CASSLQRGGIDEQFF | TGTGCCAGCAGCTTACAGCGGGGGGGCATAGATGAGCAGTTCTTC | . | TRBV7-9 | TRBD2 | TRBJ2-1
CASSEVRNSNQPQHF | TGTGCCAGCAGTGAAGTCAGAAATAGCAATCAGCCCCAGCATTTT | . | TRBV6-1 | . | TRBJ1-5
CSVIDGGTDTQYF | TGCAGCGTGATAGACGGGGGCACAGATACGCAGTATTTT | medium-sized | TRBV29-1 | . | TRBJ2-3
CASSSSSGGFYNEQFF | TGTGCCAGCAGTTCTTCTAGCGGGGGGTTCTACAATGAGCAGTTCTTC | . | TRBV6-5 | TRBD2 | TRBJ2-1
CASRVPGLAGGGKNIQYF | TGTGCCAGCAGGGTACCGGGACTAGCGGGAGGTGGCAAAAACATTCAGTACTTC | . | TRBV6-1 | TRBD2 | TRBJ2-4
CASSIGGRAVIGELFF | TGTGCCAGTAGTATTGGGGGCAGGGCAGTTATCGGGGAGCTGTTTTTT | few | TRBV19 | . | TRBJ2-2
CASSLGPLNTEAFF | TGTGCCAGCAGTTTAGGACCCCTAAACACTGAAGCTTTCTTT | few | TRBV27 | . | TRBJ1-1
CAISAFSVGAGDTQYF | TGTGCCATCAGTGCCTTTAGCGTGGGGGCTGGAGATACGCAGTATTTT | . | TRBV10-3 | . | TRBJ2-3
CASHSIADTQYF | TGTGCCAGCCACTCTATAGCAGATACGCAGTATTTT | few | TRBV28 | . | TRBJ2-3
CASSEAGVATPYEQYF | TGTGCCAGCAGTGAAGCAGGTGTCGCGACACCCTACGAGCAGTACTTC | . | TRBV6-1 | . | TRBJ2-7
CASSFSQVNEKLFF | TGTGCCAGCAGTTTTAGTCAGGTTAATGAAAAACTGTTTTTT | . | TRBV12-3/TRBV12-4 | . | TRBJ1-4
CASSISTPGLDEKLFF | TGTGCCAGTAGTATTTCGACACCGGGACTAGATGAAAAACTGTTTTTT | few | TRBV19 | . | TRBJ1-4
CSASYGTGGIDEQFF | TGCAGTGCTAGTTACGGGACAGGGGGCATCGATGAGCAGTTCTTC | . | TRBV20-1 | TRBD1 | TRBJ2-1
CSVDSGYPYNEQFF | TGCAGCGTTGATTCCGGGTACCCCTACAATGAGCAGTTCTTC | medium-sized | TRBV29-1 | . | TRBJ2-1
CASSEEGLGDTQYF | TGTGCCAGCAGTGAAGAGGGATTAGGGGATACGCAGTATTTT | . | TRBV6-1 | . | TRBJ2-3
CASSLGRGGQETQYF | TGTGCCAGCAGCTTAGGCAGGGGAGGGCAAGAGACCCAGTACTTC | once | TRBV7-2 | . | TRBJ2-5
CASSQHMNTGELFF | TGTGCCAGCAGCCAGCACATGAACACCGGGGAGCTGTTTTTT | . | TRBV14 | . | TRBJ2-2
CASSRKGIGNQPQHF | TGTGCCAGCAGTAGGAAAGGGATCGGCAATCAGCCCCAGCATTTT | medium-sized | TRBV12-3/TRBV12-4 | . | TRBJ1-5
CASSTQRPGQSLANYGYTF | TGTGCCAGTAGTACACAACGTCCTGGACAGTCTCTTGCTAACTATGGCTACACCTTC | . | TRBV19 | . | TRBJ1-2
CSVDPTGGGEPRDQPQHF | TGCAGCGTTGATCCCACAGGGGGCGGCGAACCTAGAGATCAGCCCCAGCATTTT | . | TRBV29-1 | TRBD1 | TRBJ1-5
CSVEDLTVGGEYADYGYTF | TGCAGCGTTGAAGATCTGACGGTGGGGGGAGAATACGCGGACTATGGCTACACCTTC | few | TRBV29-1 | . | TRBJ1-2
CASSPTGADSPLHF | TGTGCCAGCAGCCCGACGGGGGCGGATTCACCCCTCCACTTT | . | TRBV11-1 | . | TRBJ1-6
CATTPGTKNTEAFF | TGTGCCACCACCCCCGGGACAAAGAACACTGAAGCTTTCTTT | . | TRBV15 | . | TRBJ1-1
CASSELAGGEETQYF | TGTGCCAGCAGCGAATTAGCGGGGGGGGAAGAGACCCAGTACTTC | . | TRBV5-6 | TRBD2 | TRBJ2-5
CASSLRGVRGEKLFF | TGTGCCAGCAGTTTAAGAGGGGTGAGGGGTGAAAAACTGTTTTTT | . | TRBV12-3/TRBV12-4 | . | TRBJ1-4
CASSSGRTGRYYEQYF | TGTGCCAGCAGCTCGGGTCGGACAGGAAGGTACTACGAGCAGTACTTC | . | TRBV5-5 | TRBD1 | TRBJ2-7
CASTAGTGTGELFF | TGTGCCAGCACCGCAGGGACGGGCACCGGGGAGCTGTTTTTT | few | TRBV5-4 | . | TRBJ2-2
CASSWTGLNTEAFF | TGTGCCAGCAGTTGGACAGGTTTGAACACTGAAGCTTTCTTT | . | TRBV11-2 | TRBD1 | TRBJ1-1
CASSLTPGETQYF | TGTGCCAGTAGCCTTACCCCGGGAGAGACCCAGTACTTC | many | TRBV19 | . | TRBJ2-5
CAISPGTGNTGELFF | TGTGCCATCAGTCCCGGGACAGGGAACACCGGGGAGCTGTTTTTT | . | TRBV10-3 | TRBD1 | TRBJ2-2
CASSEDRGRNEKLFF | TGTGCCAGCAGCGAAGACAGGGGACGTAATGAAAAACTGTTTTTT | few | TRBV5-4 | TRBD1 | TRBJ1-4
CASKWGGGNTDTQYF | TGTGCCAGCAAATGGGGGGGGGGCAACACAGATACGCAGTATTTT | . | TRBV12-3/TRBV12-4 | . | TRBJ2-3
CASSLASVYNEQFF | TGTGCCAGCAGCTTGGCTAGCGTCTACAATGAGCAGTTCTTC | . | TRBV7-6 | . | TRBJ2-1